This TCR beta chain was captured in a study of OX40 agonist ivuxolimab in advanced cancers. The study's findings and limits: Normalized T-cell clonal expansion was also low in a subset of nonresponders.

TCRdb keeps only in-frame clones here, not all; method: immunoSEQ multiplex PCR. The data contain approximately 90,000 clones, about 89% of them singletons. Note on this clone: Antigen specificity is unknown.

This receptor was identified in an adult with an advanced solid tumor such as melanoma, head and neck, liver or kidney cancer. The sample was CD4+ or CD8+ T cells sorted from blood, taken in a trial of the OX40 agonist ivuxolimab.

CDR3: CASSASGHPSSYEQYF. As DNA, the CDR3 is TGTGCCAGCAGCGCCTCGGGGCACCCGAGCTCCTACGAGCAGTACTTC. The chain uses TRBV27 and TRBJ2-7, with D perhaps TRBD1 or TRBD2 (5 bases each). The CDR3 sequence is 16 residues long. Germline CDR1 is MNHEY and CDR2 is SMNVEV (reference sequence). Between the trimmed V and J ends, which lost 6 bases and 0 bases, there was a span of 18 bases.